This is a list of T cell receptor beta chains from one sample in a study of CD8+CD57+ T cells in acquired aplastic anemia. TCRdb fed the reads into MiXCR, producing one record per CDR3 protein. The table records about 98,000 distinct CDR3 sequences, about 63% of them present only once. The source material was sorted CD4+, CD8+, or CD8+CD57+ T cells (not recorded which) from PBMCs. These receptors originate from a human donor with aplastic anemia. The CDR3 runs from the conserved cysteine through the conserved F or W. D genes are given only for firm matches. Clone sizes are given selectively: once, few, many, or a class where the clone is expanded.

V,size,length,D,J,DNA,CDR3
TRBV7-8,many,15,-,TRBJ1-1,TGTGCCAGCAGCTTAGGTGTGGGGCGGGCCACTGAAGCTTTCTTT,CASSLGVGRATEAFF
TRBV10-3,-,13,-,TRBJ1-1,TGTGCCATCAGTGAGGATCCCGGGGGAGTAGCTTTCTTT,CAISEDPGGVAFF
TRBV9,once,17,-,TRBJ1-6,TGTGCCAGCAGCGTAGGGCTACTGAGCTCCTATAATTCACCCCTCCACTTT,CASSVGLLSSYNSPLHF
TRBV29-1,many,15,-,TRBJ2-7,TGCAGCGTTGAAAAGGGGGGTACAGGGAGGTACGAGCAGTACTTC,CSVEKGGTGRYEQYF
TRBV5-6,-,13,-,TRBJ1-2,TGTGCCAGCAGTCGCCAGGGTCACTATGGCTACACCTTC,CASSRQGHYGYTF
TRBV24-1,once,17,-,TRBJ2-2,TGTGCCACCAGTGATGCGAGGGGAAATCGGCAGCACGGGGAGCTGTTTTTT,CATSDARGNRQHGELFF
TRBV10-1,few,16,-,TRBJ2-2,TGCGCCAGCAGTGATGGGAAAGGGGGATATACCGGGGAGCTGTTTTTT,CASSDGKGGYTGELFF
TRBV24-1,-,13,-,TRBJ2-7,TGTGCCGCCAGTGATTGGAGGGACCACGAGCAGTACTTC,CAASDWRDHEQYF
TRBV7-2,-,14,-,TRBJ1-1,TGTGCCAGCAGCTTAGGGACATCGAGCACTGAAGCTTTCTTT,CASSLGTSSTEAFF
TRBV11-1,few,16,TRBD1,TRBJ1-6,TGTGCCAGCAGCCTGGACCGGGACAGCTATAATTCACCCCTCCACTTT,CASSLDRDSYNSPLHF
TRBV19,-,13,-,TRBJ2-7,TGTGCCAGTAGTATTGGAACGAAATACGAGCAGTACTTC,CASSIGTKYEQYF
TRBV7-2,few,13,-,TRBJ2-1,TGTGCCAGCAGCTCCGACACTTACAATGAGCAGTTCTTC,CASSSDTYNEQFF
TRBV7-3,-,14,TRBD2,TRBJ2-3,TGTGCCAGCAGCCTTAGCGGGAGAGGAGATACGCAGTATTTT,CASSLSGRGDTQYF
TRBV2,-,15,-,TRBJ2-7,TGTGCCAGCAGGCTGGACGGGACTTTCACCTACGAGCAGTACTTC,CASRLDGTFTYEQYF
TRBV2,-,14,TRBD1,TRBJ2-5,TGTGCCAGCAGCCGGGACAGGATCCAAGAGACCCAGTACTTC,CASSRDRIQETQYF
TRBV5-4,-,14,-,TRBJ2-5,TGTGTCAGCAGCTTGGGGGTCCTCCAAGAGACCCAGTACTTC,CVSSLGVLQETQYF
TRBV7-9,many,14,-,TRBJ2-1,TGTGCCAGCGGCCCTCCCGGGGACCACAATGAGCAGTTCTTC,CASGPPGDHNEQFF
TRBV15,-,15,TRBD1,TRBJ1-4,TGTGCCACCCAAGACCCGGACAGGGCAAATGAAAAACTGTTTTTT,CATQDPDRANEKLFF
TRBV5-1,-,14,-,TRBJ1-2,TGCGCCAGCAGCTCCGGGACGGACATCTATGGCTACACCTTC,CASSSGTDIYGYTF
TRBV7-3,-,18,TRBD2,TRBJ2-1,TGTGCCAGCAGCTTAACTAGCGACGGCGGGAGCACATCCAATGAGCAGTTCTTC,CASSLTSDGGSTSNEQFF
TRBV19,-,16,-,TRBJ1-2,TGTGCCAGTAGTATAGGCCTGACGCTGGCGAACTATGGCTACACCTTC,CASSIGLTLANYGYTF
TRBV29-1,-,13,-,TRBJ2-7,TGCAGCGTTGAAGACGAGCGAAAATACGAGCAGTACTTC,CSVEDERKYEQYF
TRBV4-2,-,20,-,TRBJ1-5,TGTGCCAGCAGCCCTGAAGCCGGGACCCGAAGAATCAATAGCAATCAGCCCCAGCATTTT,CASSPEAGTRRINSNQPQHF
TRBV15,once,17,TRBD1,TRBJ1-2,TGTGCCACCAGCAGAGATAGGGGGACAGTCTCTAACTATGGCTACACCTTC,CATSRDRGTVSNYGYTF
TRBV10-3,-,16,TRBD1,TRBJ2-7,TGTGCCATCAGTGAGTCGATCCCAGGGGGCTCCTACGAGCAGTACTTC,CAISESIPGGSYEQYF
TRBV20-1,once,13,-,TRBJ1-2,TGCAGTGCTAGAGATCCCCAGACCTATGGCTACACCTTC,CSARDPQTYGYTF
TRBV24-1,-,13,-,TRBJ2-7,TGTGCCACCAGTGATTTAGGGGGTCTCGAGCAGTACTTC,CATSDLGGLEQYF
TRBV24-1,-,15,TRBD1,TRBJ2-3,TGTGCCACCAGTGATAGGGCAGGGGGCGCAGATACGCAGTATTTT,CATSDRAGGADTQYF
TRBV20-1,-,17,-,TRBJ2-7,TGCAGTGCTAGACCTCTCAGCGGGCAGGGTAATCCCCTCGAGCAGTACTTC,CSARPLSGQGNPLEQYF
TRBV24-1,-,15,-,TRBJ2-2,TGTGCCACCAGTGATCCCGCCGTATACACCGGGGAGCTGTTTTTT,CATSDPAVYTGELFF
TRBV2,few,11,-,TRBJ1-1,TGTGCCAGCAGTGGTAGGGCGGAAGCTTTCTTT,CASSGRAEAFF
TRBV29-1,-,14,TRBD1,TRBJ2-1,TGCAGCGGTACCGGACAGGGGGTCTACAATGAGCAGTTCTTC,CSGTGQGVYNEQFF
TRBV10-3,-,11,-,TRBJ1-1,TGTGCCATCATAAAGAACACTGAAGCTTTCTTT,CAIIKNTEAFF
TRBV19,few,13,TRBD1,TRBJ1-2,TGTGCCAGTCGGGCCGGGACAGCGAGCGGCTACACCTTC,CASRAGTASGYTF
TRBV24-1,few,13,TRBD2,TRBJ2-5,TGTGCCATCAGATCTAGCGGAGAAGAGACCCAGTACTTC,CAIRSSGEETQYF
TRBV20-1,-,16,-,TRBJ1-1,TGCAGTGCTAGAGATCGGGGACGGGACATAAAGACTGAAGCTTTCTTT,CSARDRGRDIKTEAFF
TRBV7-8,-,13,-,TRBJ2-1,TGTGCCAGCAGCTTAGTGTTGGGGGCCGGGCAGTTCTTC,CASSLVLGAGQFF
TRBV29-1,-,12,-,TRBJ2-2,TGCAGCGTTGTAGGGAGCACCGGGGAGCTGTTTTTT,CSVVGSTGELFF
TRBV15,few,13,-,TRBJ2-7,TGTGCCACCATCCTCTCCGGACAATACGAGCAGTACTTC,CATILSGQYEQYF
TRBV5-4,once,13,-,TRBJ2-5,TGTGCCAGCAGCTTGAACAACAGATATCTTCAGTACTTC,CASSLNNRYLQYF
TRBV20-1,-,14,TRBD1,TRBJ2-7,TGCAGTGCTAGGGACCGGGACAGAACCTACGAGCAGTACTTC,CSARDRDRTYEQYF
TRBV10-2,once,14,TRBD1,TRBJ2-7,TGCGCCAGCAGTTCGGACAGGGAAATCTACGAGCAGTACTTC,CASSSDREIYEQYF